In this sample, the clone carrying this T cell receptor beta chain turned up a few times. V lost 8 bases and J 0 bases, leaving 15 bases between the germline ends. This CDR3 spans 15 amino acids. Germline V gives CDR1 ENHRY, CDR2 SYGVKD. This record belongs to a study of identical twins. TCRdb reanalysed the 5' RACE reads using MiXCR and keeps one entry per CDR3 protein. The repertoire holds a few hundred thousand distinct CDR3 sequences, with approximately 24% as singletons. The same sample was also used in a study of T cells expressing NK-cell markers. That source adds: Serological testing identified seven of the eight sequenced donors as HCMV-seropositive and one as seronegative.

The genes are TRBV10-3 and TRBJ2-3; possible D gene TRBD2, 5 bases. This clonotype originated in a woman aged 18 to 35 in good health. The sequencing input was CD4+ T cells sorted from blood. Here the CDR3 DNA reads TGTGCCATCGGGATGGCGGACTCGAGCACAGATACGCAGTATTTT. Protein: CAIGMADSSTDTQYF.